This TCR beta chain was recorded in a study of memory CD4+ T cells and cytomegalovirus serostatus. This clone showed up just a few times. No antigen is known for it. There are 12 residues in the CDR3. The V gene's germline CDR1 is LNHDA and CDR2 SQIVND (reference sequence). Trimming cost V 9 bases and J 3 bases, with 9 bases left between them. This table comes from immunoSEQ multiplex PCR, and its TCRdb copy is limited to in-frame clones, with some not included. This table has over 40,000 clones, around 79% appearing once. Study-wide results and limits: CD4+ memory repertoires contained 67 of 164 reported CMV TCRbeta sequences.

The sort gate was single viable CD3+CD4+CD8-CD45RO+ cells for memory CD4+ T cells. Total CD4+ T cells were enriched by CD4 positive selection. Material: memory CD4+ T cells from blood. The gene calls are TRBV19 and TRBJ1-5; tentatively, D is TRBD1 (6 bases). This clonotype was obtained from an adult in good health and CMV-seronegative. CDR3 amino acids: CASRDNNQPQHF. As DNA, the CDR3 is TGTGCCAGCCGGGACAACAATCAGCCCCAGCATTTT.